This passage covers 2 T cell receptor beta chains from one sample sequenced in a study of OX40 agonist ivuxolimab in advanced cancers. Libraries were made using the immunoSEQ multiplex PCR assay. Entries here come from immuneACCESS through TCRdb and include only in-frame sequences with V and J called. Some clones fail to appear in such tables; in the studies checked, an unresolved V gene covers under half of the shortfall, and the cause of the remainder is unknown. This sample lists under 25,000 clones; around 79% were detected once. The ten largest account for over 15% of the sample. Here the sequenced sample was CD4+ or CD8+ T cells sorted from blood, taken in a trial of the OX40 agonist ivuxolimab. Receptors originate from an adult with an advanced solid tumor such as melanoma, head and neck, liver or kidney cancer.

The J gene is TRBJ2-1, the V gene TRBV19; TRBD2 agrees at 8 bases. Germline CDR1 LNHDA, CDR2 SQIVND (reference sequence). The CDR3 contains 16 residues. Unmatched junction bases numbered 10, after V lost 3 bases and J lost 6 bases. CDR3 DNA sequence: TGTGCCAGTAGTATCGGGGGCGGGAGGTCGGGCAATGAGCAGTTCTTC. This translates into CASSIGGGRSGNEQFF.

V gene TRBV19 combines with J gene TRBJ2-3; 9 bases fit TRBD1. J gave up 2 bases and V 6 bases, and 9 bases lay outside the gene matches. The V gene's germline CDR1 is LNHDA and CDR2 SQIVND (reference sequence). This CDR3 region has 16 residues. The CDR3 bases are TGTGCCAGTAGGACAGGGGGTAACTTACACACAGATACGCAGTATTTT. It yields the protein CASRTGGNLHTDTQYF. Full variable domain (outside the CDR3, taken from reference TRBV19 and TRBJ2-3): DGGITQSPKYLFRKEGQNVTLSCEQNLNHDAMYWYRQDPGQGLRLIYYSQIVNDFQKGDIAEGYSVSREKKESFPLTVTSAQKNPTAFYLCASRTGGNLHTDTQYFGPGTRLTVL.